What follows is one T cell receptor (beta chain) and its context. These data are taken from a study of blood T cell repertoires in COVID-19. About the study: Some COVID-19 samples were acute and others convalescent; all came from the United States, Italy and Spain.

In the original processing: By means of reference gene primer amplification, nucleated cell counts were estimated. Sequencing was performed with immunoSEQ multiplex PCR; in TCRdb, only in-frame clones are kept and a portion is missing. The V and J calls and the clone size are those of that table, but D and trimming were determined from the DNA. The sample has roughly 150,000 clones, roughly 72% seen once. Trimming stripped 3 bases from V and 7 bases from J, with 25 bases between. Germline-derived CDR1 and CDR2 are SGDLS and YYNGEE. This CDR3 is built from 17 residues. The sequencing sample was made of peripheral blood. The clonotype was recovered from an elderly woman with acute or convalescent COVID-19. The chain is built from TRBV9 and TRBJ1-1, with D possibly TRBD1 on 5 matching bases. In nucleotides, the CDR3 is TGTGCCAGCAGCGCGAGGGAGGGTACGGGGCGCTATGGTGAAGCTTTCTTT. It is translated as CASSAREGTGRYGEAFF.